The 11 T cell receptor beta chains below were found in one sample sequenced in a study of vaccination and CD4 T cells after COVID-19. The time point was: late sampling 161 to 241 days after vaccination in three convalescent patients. This sample's treatment: roughly 10-day PBMC culture with coronavirus spike peptide pools or control peptides (ViraFEST assay). An Oncomine TCR Beta short-read assay was used to sequence the DNA from cultured CD4+ T cells. TCRdb reanalysed the PCR reads using MiXCR and keeps one entry per CDR3 protein. The sample lists about 17,000 distinct CDR3 sequences; around 52% were seen once. Their recognized antigens are unknown. Sequenced material: CD4+ T cells from blood, cultured in vitro, taken about 7 months after SARS-CoV-2 vaccination. These TCRs come from a human donor who had recovered from COVID-19.

This clonotype occurred a few times. The chain joins TRBV7-9 to TRBJ2-1; D gene unclear. V shed 0 bases and J shed 0 bases, with 9 bases lying between them. This CDR3 has 16 amino acids. Germline V gene data show CDR1 as SEHNR and CDR2 as FQNEAQ (reference sequence). CDR3 DNA sequence: TGTGCCAGCAGCTTAGCGTTGGCTGGCTCCTACAATGAGCAGTTCTTC. It encodes CASSLALAGSYNEQFF.

The CDR3 protein is CSASAEGAGNTIYF. CDR3 coding DNA: TGCAGTGCTAGCGCCGAGGGGGCTGGAAACACCATATATTTT. This rearrangement joins TRBV20-1 to TRBJ1-3, with D perhaps TRBD1 (6 bases). Germline V lookup: CDR1 DFQATT, CDR2 SNEGSKA (reference sequence). The ends were cut back, 3 bases at V and 2 bases at J, with 11 bases in the middle. The CDR3 is 14 amino acids.

The V call is TRBV5-8, the J call TRBJ2-5; possibly TRBD1 for D (6 bases). Between the trimmed V and J ends, which lost 2 bases and 2 bases, there was a span of 10 bases. The CDR3 sequence is 14 residues long. Germline-derived CDR1 and CDR2 are SGHTS and YDEGEE. The CDR3: CASSFFDRQETQYF. DNA of the CDR3: TGTGCCAGCAGCTTCTTCGACAGGCAAGAGACCCAGTACTTC.

The chain combines TRBV7-9 with TRBJ2-7; 10 bases are shared with TRBD2. The CDR3 consists of 16 residues. With 1 base clipped from V and 3 bases from J, the junction kept 6 bases outside the gene matches. Per the germline V gene, CDR1 is SEHNR and CDR2 is FQNEAQ (reference sequence). The chain's CDR3 is CASSLDGTSDNYEQYF. The CDR3, as DNA: TGTGCCAGCAGCTTAGACGGGACTAGCGACAACTACGAGCAGTACTTC. Filled out from reference TRBV7-9 and TRBJ2-7, the complete variable domain reads DTGVSQNPRHKITKRGQNVTFRCDPISEHNRLYWYRQTLGQGPEFLTYFQNEAQLEKSRLLSDRFSAERPKGSFSTLEIQRTEQGDSAMYLCASSLDGTSDNYEQYFGPGTRLTVT.

The gene calls are TRBV10-3 and TRBJ1-1; D gene uncertain. This CDR3 comprises 15 residues. Trimming removed 0 bases from V and 4 bases from J, with 12 bases in between. Germline CDR1 is ENHRY and CDR2 is SYGVKD. Here the CDR3 DNA reads TGTGCCATCAGTGAGTCGGGTCCCGGAGGCACTGAAGCTTTCTTT. It is translated as CAISESGPGGTEAFF.

The J gene is TRBJ2-7, the V gene TRBV7-3; 15 bases line up with TRBD2. This CDR3 spans 17 amino acids. Germline V gene data show CDR1 as SGHTA and CDR2 as FQGTGA. Losses at the gene ends were 5 bases for V and 5 bases for J; bases not matched to a gene: 10. CDR3 amino acids: CASSLNPGLAGGNEQYF. In nucleotides, the CDR3 is TGTGCCAGCAGCCTTAATCCGGGACTAGCGGGAGGAAACGAGCAGTACTTC.

The chain recombines TRBV6-5 with TRBJ2-5, with D possibly being TRBD1 (6 bases). Trimming shortened V by 0 bases and J by 0 bases, and 14 bases separated the two germline ends. CDR3 length: 17 amino acids. Germline-derived CDR1 and CDR2 are MNHEY and SVGAGI. CDR3 in amino acids: CASSYSGQPGDQETQYF. CDR3 in DNA: TGTGCCAGCAGTTACTCCGGACAGCCCGGAGACCAAGAGACCCAGTACTTC.

This sequence joins TRBV19 and TRBJ2-1, with TRBD2 identical over 12 bases. The CDR3 sequence is 15 residues long. After removal of 6 bases from V and 10 bases from J, the junction contained 10 bases not matched to a gene. The germline gives CDR1 LNHDA, CDR2 SQIVND (reference sequence). The CDR3 region is CASRSSSGREREQFF. The CDR3 DNA follows: TGTGCCAGTAGGTCGTCTAGCGGGAGGGAAAGGGAGCAGTTCTTC.

CDR3 residues: CSARGRRDHGQPQHF. The CDR3 region has the DNA TGCAGTGCTAGAGGTCGGAGGGACCATGGTCAGCCCCAGCATTTT. J is TRBJ1-5 and V is TRBV20-1; weak D call: TRBD1 (5 bases). The ends were cut back, 1 base at V and 6 bases at J, with 16 bases in the middle. Germline V gives CDR1 DFQATT, CDR2 SNEGSKA (reference sequence). This CDR3 is built from 15 residues.

The chain combines TRBV7-9 with TRBJ2-1; TRBD2 might be the D (5 bases). CDR1 and CDR2 from the germline V gene are SEHNR and FQNEAQ (reference sequence). The CDR3 is made up of 12 amino acids. V was clipped by 3 bases and J by 8 bases, with 8 bases between them. CDR3 amino acids: CASSFSVDEQFF. CDR3 in DNA: TGTGCCAGCAGCTTTAGCGTGGATGAGCAGTTCTTC.

The rearrangement joins TRBV11-3 to TRBJ2-7, with D unresolved. The CDR3 contains 16 residues. Germline CDR1 SGHNT, CDR2 YENEEA. The V end was cut by 3 bases, the J end by 2 bases, with 17 bases between. The CDR3 DNA sequence: TGTGCCAGCAGCTTCCGCAGCCACCATGAAACCTACGAGCAGTACTTC. Its protein is CASSFRSHHETYEQYF.